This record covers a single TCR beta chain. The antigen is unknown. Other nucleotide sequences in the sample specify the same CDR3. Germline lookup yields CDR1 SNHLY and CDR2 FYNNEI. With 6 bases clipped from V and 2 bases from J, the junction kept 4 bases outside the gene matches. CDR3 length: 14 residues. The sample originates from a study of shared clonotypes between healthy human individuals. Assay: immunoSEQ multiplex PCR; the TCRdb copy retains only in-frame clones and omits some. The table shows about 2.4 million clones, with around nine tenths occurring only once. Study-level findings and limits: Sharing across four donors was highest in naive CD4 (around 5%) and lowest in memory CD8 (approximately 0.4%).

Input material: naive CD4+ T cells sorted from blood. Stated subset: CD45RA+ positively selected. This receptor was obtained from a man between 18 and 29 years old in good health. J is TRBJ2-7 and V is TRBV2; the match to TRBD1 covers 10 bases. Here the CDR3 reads CASRLDRGPYEQYF. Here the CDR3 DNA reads TGTGCCAGCAGACTCGACAGGGGGCCCTACGAGCAGTACTTC.